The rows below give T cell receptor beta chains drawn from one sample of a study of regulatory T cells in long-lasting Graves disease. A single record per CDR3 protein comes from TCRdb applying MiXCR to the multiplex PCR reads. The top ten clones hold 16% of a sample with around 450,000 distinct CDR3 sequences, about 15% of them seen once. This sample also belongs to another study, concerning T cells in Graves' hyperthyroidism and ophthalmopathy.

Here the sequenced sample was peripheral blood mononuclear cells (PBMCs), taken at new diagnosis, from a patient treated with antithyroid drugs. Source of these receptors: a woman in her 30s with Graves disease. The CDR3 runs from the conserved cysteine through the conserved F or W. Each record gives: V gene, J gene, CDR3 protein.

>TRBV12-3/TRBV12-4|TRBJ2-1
CASSFFPASYNEQSF
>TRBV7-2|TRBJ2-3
CASRPAGTDTQYF
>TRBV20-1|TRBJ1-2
CSALIRTAYGYTF
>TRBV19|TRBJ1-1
CASVRDSPSSTEAFF
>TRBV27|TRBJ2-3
CASLSPPGNTQYF
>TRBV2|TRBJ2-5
CASSPPLGGGETQYF
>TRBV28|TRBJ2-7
CASSASSGAYEQYF
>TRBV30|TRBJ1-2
CAWDPVGPGYTF
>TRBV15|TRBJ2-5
CATTSSGTSGRVPYF
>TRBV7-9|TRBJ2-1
CASSEVSALYNEQFF
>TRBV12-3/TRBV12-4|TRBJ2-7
CASSFSSGRDEQYF
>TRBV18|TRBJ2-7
CASSPHSSYEQYF
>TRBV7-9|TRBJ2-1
CASSPGRHNEQFF
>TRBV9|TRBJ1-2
CASSVKGAGYTF
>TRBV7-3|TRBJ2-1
CASSVGTSKADEQFF
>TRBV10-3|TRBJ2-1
CAPGGLAVIYNEQFF
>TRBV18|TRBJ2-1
CASSPRPGQGSYNEQFF
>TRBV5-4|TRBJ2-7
CASSRTAGQGSSYEQYF
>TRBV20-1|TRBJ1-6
CSARDFGGNDNSPLHF
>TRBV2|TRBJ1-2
CASRTRFQIYGYTF
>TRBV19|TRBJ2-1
CASSRPGTGYNEQFF
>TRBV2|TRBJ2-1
CASGPRSSSTDEQFF
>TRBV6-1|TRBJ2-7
CASSRDKYGVQYF
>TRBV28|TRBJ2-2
CASSLQGSSGELFF
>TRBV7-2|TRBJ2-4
CASSADRVFIQYF
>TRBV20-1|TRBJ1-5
CSALQNSNQPQHF
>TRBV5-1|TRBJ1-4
CASSSGTGHEKLFF
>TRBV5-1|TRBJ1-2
CASSLVLGVDGYTF
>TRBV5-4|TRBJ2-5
CASSSRQGQETQYF
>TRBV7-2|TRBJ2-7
CASSFYYRGSTPYEQYF
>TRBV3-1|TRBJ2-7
CASSQIYEQYF
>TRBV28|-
CATRTGKGGTQYF
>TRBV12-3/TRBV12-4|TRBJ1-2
CASSLSGSRSLNYGYTF
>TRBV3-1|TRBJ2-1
CASSQITGGSYNEQFF
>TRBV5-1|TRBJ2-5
CASSLEANQETQYF
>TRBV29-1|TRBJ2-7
CSVMTSGSYEQYF
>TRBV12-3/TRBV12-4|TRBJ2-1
CASSPPGQGYNEQFF
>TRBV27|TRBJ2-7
CASSPSGSGYEQYF
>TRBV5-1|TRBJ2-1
CASSPGYQGDEQFF
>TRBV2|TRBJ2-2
CASKGTSGRAGELFF
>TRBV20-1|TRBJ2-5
CSARDALAPRETQYF
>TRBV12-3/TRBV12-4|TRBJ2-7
CASTTRDRVSYEQYF
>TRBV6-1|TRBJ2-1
CASSEEVGQGYNEQFF
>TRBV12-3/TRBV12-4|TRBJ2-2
CASSSESSEHTGELFF
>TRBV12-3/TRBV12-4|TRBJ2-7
CASSSRALSYEQYF
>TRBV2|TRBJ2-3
CASPSPSRSRADTQYF
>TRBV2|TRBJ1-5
CASSPGTNNQPQHF
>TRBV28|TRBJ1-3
CASSQGLAGNTIYF
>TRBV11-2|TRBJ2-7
CASSLAEAGSYEQYF
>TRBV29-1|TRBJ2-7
CSVEKTSGSSYEQYF
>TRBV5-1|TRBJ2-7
CASSLGSGTYEQYF
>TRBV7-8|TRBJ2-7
CASSLGVTSDSSYEQYF
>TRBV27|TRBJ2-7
CASSQGGLLTYEQYF
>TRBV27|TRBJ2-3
CASSSRLAGGTDTQYF
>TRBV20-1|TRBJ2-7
CSARDPGQNSYEQYF
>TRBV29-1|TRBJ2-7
CSVETSGSNEQYF
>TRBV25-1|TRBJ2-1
CASSRPGLAVDEQFF
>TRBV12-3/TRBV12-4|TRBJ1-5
CASSSTGISNQPQHF
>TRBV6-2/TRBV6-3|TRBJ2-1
CASSNARGESHNEQFF
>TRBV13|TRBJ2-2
CASSSDTRTGELFF